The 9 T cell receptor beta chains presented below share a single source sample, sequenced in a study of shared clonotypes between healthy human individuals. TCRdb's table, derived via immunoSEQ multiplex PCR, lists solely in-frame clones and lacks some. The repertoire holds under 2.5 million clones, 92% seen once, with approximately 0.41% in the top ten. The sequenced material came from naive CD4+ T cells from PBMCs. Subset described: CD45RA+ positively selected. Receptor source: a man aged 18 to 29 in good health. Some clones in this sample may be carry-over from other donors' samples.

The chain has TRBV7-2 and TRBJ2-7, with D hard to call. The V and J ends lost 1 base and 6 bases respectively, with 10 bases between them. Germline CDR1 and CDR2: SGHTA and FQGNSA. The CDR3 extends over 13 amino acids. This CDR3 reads CASSLESLREQYF. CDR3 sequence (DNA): TGTGCCAGCAGCTTAGAGTCCCTGCGCGAGCAGTACTTC.

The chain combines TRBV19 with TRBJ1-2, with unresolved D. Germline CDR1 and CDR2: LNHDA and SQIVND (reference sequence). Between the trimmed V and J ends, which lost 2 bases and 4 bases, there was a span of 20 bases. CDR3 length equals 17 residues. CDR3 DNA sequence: TGTGCCAGTAGTATAACGGGGTCCGGGCCCTCTGGCTATGGCTACACCTTC. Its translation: CASSITGSGPSGYGYTF.

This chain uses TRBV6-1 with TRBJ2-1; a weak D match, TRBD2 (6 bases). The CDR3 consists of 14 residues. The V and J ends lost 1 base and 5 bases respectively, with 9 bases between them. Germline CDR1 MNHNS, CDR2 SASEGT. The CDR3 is CASSEGGLNNEQFF. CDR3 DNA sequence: TGTGCCAGCAGTGAAGGGGGACTCAACAATGAGCAGTTCTTC.

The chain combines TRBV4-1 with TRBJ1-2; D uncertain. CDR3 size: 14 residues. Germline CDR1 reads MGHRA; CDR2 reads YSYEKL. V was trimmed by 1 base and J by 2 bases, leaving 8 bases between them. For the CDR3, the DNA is TGCGCCAGCAGCCAAGTAGTCGGCAACTATGGCTACACCTTC. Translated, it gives CASSQVVGNYGYTF.

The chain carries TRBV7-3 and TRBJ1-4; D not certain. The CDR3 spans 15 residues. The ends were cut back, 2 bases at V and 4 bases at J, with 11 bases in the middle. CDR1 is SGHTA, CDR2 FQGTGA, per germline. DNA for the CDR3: TGTGCCAGCAGCTTATCGGGCGGGATTAATGAAAAACTGTTTTTT. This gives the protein CASSLSGGINEKLFF.

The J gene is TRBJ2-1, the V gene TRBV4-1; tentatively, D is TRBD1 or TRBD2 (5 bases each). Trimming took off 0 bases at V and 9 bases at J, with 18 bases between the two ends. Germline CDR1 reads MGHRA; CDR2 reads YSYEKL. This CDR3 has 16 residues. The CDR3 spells CASSQDRDPGGSEQFF. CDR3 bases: TGCGCCAGCAGCCAAGATAGGGACCCCGGTGGGAGTGAGCAGTTCTTC.

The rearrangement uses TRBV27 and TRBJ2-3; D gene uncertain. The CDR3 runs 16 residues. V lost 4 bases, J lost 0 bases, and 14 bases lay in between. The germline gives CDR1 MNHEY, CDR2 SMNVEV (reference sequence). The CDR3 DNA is TGTGCCAGCAGTTCCGTGGGCTTGGCTAGCACAGATACGCAGTATTTT. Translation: CASSSVGLASTDTQYF.

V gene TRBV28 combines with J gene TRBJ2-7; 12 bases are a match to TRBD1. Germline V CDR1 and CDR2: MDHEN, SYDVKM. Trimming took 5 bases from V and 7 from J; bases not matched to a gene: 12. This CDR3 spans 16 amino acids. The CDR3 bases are TGTGCCAGCAGTCCCTACCTGGGACAGGGGGCTTGGGAGCAGTACTTC. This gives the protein CASSPYLGQGAWEQYF.

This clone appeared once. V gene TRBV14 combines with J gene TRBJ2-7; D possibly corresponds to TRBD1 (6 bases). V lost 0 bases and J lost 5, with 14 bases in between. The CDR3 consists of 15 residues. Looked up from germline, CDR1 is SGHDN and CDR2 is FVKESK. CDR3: CASSQEGQGPHEQYF. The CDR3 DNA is TGTGCCAGCAGCCAAGAAGGGCAGGGGCCCCACGAGCAGTACTTC.